Listed below are T cell receptor beta chains from one sample, sequenced in a study of post-analysis software for immune sequencing data. TCRdb called the PCR reads again in MiXCR, with one record for every CDR3 protein. The sample lists some 690,000 distinct CDR3 sequences; 55% to 60% were seen once. Sequencing was carried out using blood. The receptors shown here come from a girl aged 2-15 years with multiple sclerosis. The CDR3 runs from the conserved cysteine through the conserved F or W. D genes are given only for firm matches. The size of a clone is reported for some rows only, either as once, few or many, or as a class for expanded clones.

CASSSGTGRNEQFF	TGTGCCAGCAGCTCGGGGACAGGCCGCAATGAGCAGTTCTTC	few	TRBJ2-1	TRBV5-6	TRBD1
CASSGEKRHSPLHF	TGCGCCAGCAGCGGGGAGAAGCGGCATTCACCCCTCCACTTT	NA	TRBJ1-6	TRBV5-1	NA
CASSQGGGQGLGNEQFF	TGCGCCAGCAGCCAGGGGGGGGGACAGGGGTTAGGCAATGAGCAGTTCTTC	NA	TRBJ2-1	TRBV4-1	TRBD1
CASSWGTELGLLRTQYF	TGTGCCAGCAGCTGGGGGACTGAGCTGGGGTTGTTACGGACCCAGTACTTC	NA	TRBJ2-5	TRBV5-6	NA
CASSGQRSYEQYF	TGTGCCAGCAGTGGACAGCGAAGCTACGAGCAGTACTTC	NA	TRBJ2-7	TRBV6-6	NA
CASSSDKEGETQYF	TGTGCCAGCAGCTCTGACAAGGAGGGAGAGACCCAGTACTTC	NA	TRBJ2-5	TRBV5-6	NA
CASSLIDSTDTQYF	TGTGCCAGCAGCTTAATCGATAGCACAGATACGCAGTATTTT	few	TRBJ2-3	TRBV7-3	NA
CASSPENQPQHF	TGTGCCAGCTCACCCGAAAATCAGCCCCAGCATTTT	few	TRBJ1-5	TRBV18	NA
CSAENPPKDEQFF	TGCAGTGCCGAAAATCCACCTAAGGATGAGCAGTTCTTC	few	TRBJ2-1	TRBV20-1	NA
CASTNSRDRLQEAQYF	TGTGCCAGCACCAATTCCCGGGACAGACTCCAAGAGGCCCAGTACTTC	NA	TRBJ2-5	TRBV7-2	TRBD1
CASRGLAGGVGEQYF	TGCGCCAGCAGAGGGCTAGCGGGAGGCGTTGGCGAGCAGTACTTC	NA	TRBJ2-7	TRBV5-1	TRBD2
CASSTERQSSYNEQFF	TGCGCCAGCAGCACGGAGCGACAGAGCTCCTACAATGAGCAGTTCTTC	NA	TRBJ2-1	TRBV5-1	NA
CASSQGLEVHEQYF	TGTGCCAGCAGCCAAGGACTAGAGGTCCACGAGCAGTACTTC	NA	TRBJ2-7	TRBV3-1	NA
CASSLSRSGYTF	TGCGCCAGCAGCTTGTCACGTAGCGGCTACACCTTC	NA	TRBJ1-2	TRBV5-1	NA
CAISEYPRTGGVRQYF	TGTGCCATCAGTGAGTACCCCCGGACAGGGGGCGTAAGGCAGTACTTC	NA	TRBJ2-7	TRBV10-3	TRBD1
CASSAYGGAYYEQYF	TGTGCCAGCAGCGCTTACGGCGGAGCCTACTACGAGCAGTACTTC	NA	TRBJ2-7	TRBV9	NA
CASSFPRGRELYNEQFF	TGTGCCAGCAGTTTCCCTCGTGGGAGGGAGCTTTACAATGAGCAGTTCTTC	once	TRBJ2-1	TRBV27	TRBD2
CASGLLAGGGYNEQFF	TGTGCCAGCGGCTTACTAGCGGGAGGTGGGTACAATGAGCAGTTCTTC	NA	TRBJ2-1	TRBV6-5	TRBD2
CASSLPTVAGGSPYEQYF	TGTGCCAGCAGCTTGCCGACAGTAGCGGGAGGATCCCCCTACGAGCAGTACTTC	few	TRBJ2-7	TRBV7-9	TRBD2
CSAGTSGASYEQYF	TGTAGTGCGGGGACTAGCGGGGCATCCTACGAGCAGTACTTC	once	TRBJ2-7	TRBV20-1	TRBD2
CASSFTQGAYNEQFF	TGTGCCAGCAGTTTCACACAGGGGGCCTACAATGAGCAGTTCTTC	few	TRBJ2-1	TRBV12-3/TRBV12-4	TRBD1
CASRLGQGRHNEQFF	TGTGCCAGCAGGTTAGGACAGGGGAGGCACAATGAGCAGTTCTTC	NA	TRBJ2-1	TRBV5-5	TRBD1
CASSFPLREGSYEQYF	TGTGCCAGCAGCTTCCCCTTGCGGGAGGGGTCCTACGAGCAGTACTTC	few	TRBJ2-7	TRBV11-2	TRBD2
CASSTPASSSGANVLTF	TGCGCCAGCAGCACTCCGGCCTCCTCCTCTGGGGCCAACGTCCTGACTTTC	NA	TRBJ2-6	TRBV5-1	NA
CASSDWTGGNYGYTF	TGTGCCAGCAGTGACTGGACAGGGGGTAACTATGGCTACACCTTC	NA	TRBJ1-2	TRBV2	TRBD1
CASSFGARSGGNYGYTF	TGTGCCAGCAGTTTTGGGGCCCGGTCAGGGGGCAACTATGGCTACACCTTC	NA	TRBJ1-2	TRBV12-3/TRBV12-4	TRBD1
CSASGVGLTEAFF	TGCAGTGCGAGCGGAGTTGGGTTAACTGAAGCTTTCTTT	NA	TRBJ1-1	TRBV20-1	NA
CSARDLDGQETQYF	TGCAGTGCTAGAGATCTCGACGGACAAGAGACCCAGTACTTC	NA	TRBJ2-5	TRBV20-1	NA
CASSWGTGDKSNYGYTF	TGCGCCAGCAGCTGGGGGACAGGGGATAAATCTAACTATGGCTACACCTTC	NA	TRBJ1-2	TRBV5-1	TRBD1
CASSPGRNPTYTGELFF	TGTGCCAGCAGCCCCGGACGGAATCCAACCTACACCGGGGAGCTGTTTTTT	NA	TRBJ2-2	TRBV12-3/TRBV12-4	NA
CASSLWGDLGGYTF	TGTGCCAGCAGCTTATGGGGGGATCTGGGTGGCTACACCTTC	NA	TRBJ1-2	TRBV7-8	NA
CSVGLNGMKDTQYF	TGCAGCGTTGGTCTTAACGGAATGAAAGATACGCAGTATTTT	NA	TRBJ2-3	TRBV29-1	NA
CASSQGGRVIYGYTF	TGTGCCAGCAGCCAAGGCGGCAGGGTGATCTATGGCTACACCTTC	NA	TRBJ1-2	TRBV3-1	NA
CASSLGGPANQPQHF	TGTGCCAGCAGCCTCGGGGGCCCGGCGAATCAGCCCCAGCATTTT	few	TRBJ1-5	TRBV7-2	NA
CASSQLGTIQETQYF	TGCGCCAGCAGCCAATTGGGGACTATACAAGAGACCCAGTACTTC	NA	TRBJ2-5	TRBV4-1	TRBD2
CASRQDREQYF	TGCGCCAGTCGACAGGATCGCGAGCAGTACTTC	few	TRBJ2-7	TRBV10-2	NA
CASSYSRGTNYGYTF	TGTGCCAGCAGTTACTCACGTGGGACTAACTATGGCTACACCTTC	NA	TRBJ1-2	TRBV6-5	NA
CAIRSGELDEKLFF	TGTGCCATCAGGAGCGGAGAACTGGATGAAAAACTGTTTTTT	once	TRBJ1-4	TRBV10-3	NA
CASSQEPGGWTEAFF	TGCGCCAGCAGCCAAGAACCGGGGGGATGGACTGAAGCTTTCTTT	NA	TRBJ1-1	TRBV4-1	NA
CASSRVRGNTEAFF	TGTGCCAGCAGTCGGGTCCGGGGAAACACTGAAGCTTTCTTT	NA	TRBJ1-1	TRBV6-5	NA
CSVEQGANTEAFF	TGCAGCGTTGAACAGGGGGCAAACACTGAGGCTTTCTTT	NA	TRBJ1-1	TRBV29-1	TRBD1
CASSLSSPNYGYTF	TGTGCCAGCAGTTTAAGCAGCCCTAACTATGGCTACACCTTC	NA	TRBJ1-2	TRBV12-3/TRBV12-4	NA
CASSEKRGGRETQYF	TGTGCCAGCAGTGAGAAGCGGGGAGGGAGGGAGACCCAGTACTTC	NA	TRBJ2-5	TRBV2	TRBD2
CASAVSGANVLTF	TGTGCCAGCGCGGTCTCTGGGGCCAACGTCCTGACTTTC	NA	TRBJ2-6	TRBV7-6	NA
CATSTRGEGTDTQYF	TGTGCCACCAGCACTCGGGGAGAGGGCACAGATACGCAGTATTTT	few	TRBJ2-3	TRBV15	NA
CASSRYYNEQFF	TGCGCCAGCAGCCGCTACTACAATGAGCAGTTCTTC	NA	TRBJ2-1	TRBV5-1	NA